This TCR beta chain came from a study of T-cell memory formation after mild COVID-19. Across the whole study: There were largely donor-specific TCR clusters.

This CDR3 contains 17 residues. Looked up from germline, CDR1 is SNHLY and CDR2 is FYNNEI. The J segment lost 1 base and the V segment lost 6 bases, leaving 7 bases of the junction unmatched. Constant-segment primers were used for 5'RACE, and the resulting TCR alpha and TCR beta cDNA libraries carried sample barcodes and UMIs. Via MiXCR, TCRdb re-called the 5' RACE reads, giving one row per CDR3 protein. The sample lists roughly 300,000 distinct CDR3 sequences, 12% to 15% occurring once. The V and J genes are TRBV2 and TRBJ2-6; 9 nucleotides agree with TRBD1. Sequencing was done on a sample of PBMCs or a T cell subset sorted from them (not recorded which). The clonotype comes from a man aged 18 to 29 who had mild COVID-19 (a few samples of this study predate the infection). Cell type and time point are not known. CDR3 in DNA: TGTGCCAGCAGGGCTGGACAGGGGTCGTCTGGGGCCAACGTCCTGACTTTC. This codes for CASRAGQGSSGANVLTF.